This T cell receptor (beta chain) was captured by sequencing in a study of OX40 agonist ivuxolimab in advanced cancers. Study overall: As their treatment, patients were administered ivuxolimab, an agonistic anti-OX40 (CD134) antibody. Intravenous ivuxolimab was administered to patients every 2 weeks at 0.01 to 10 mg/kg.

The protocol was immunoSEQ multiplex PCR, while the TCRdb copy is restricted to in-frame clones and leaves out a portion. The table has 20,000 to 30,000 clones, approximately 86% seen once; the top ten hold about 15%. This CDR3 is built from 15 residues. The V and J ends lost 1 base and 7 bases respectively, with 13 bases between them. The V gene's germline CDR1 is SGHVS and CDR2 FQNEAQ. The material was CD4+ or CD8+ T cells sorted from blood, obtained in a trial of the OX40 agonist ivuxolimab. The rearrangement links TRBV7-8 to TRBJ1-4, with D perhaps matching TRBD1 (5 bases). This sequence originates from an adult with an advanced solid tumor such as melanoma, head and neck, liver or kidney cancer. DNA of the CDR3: TGTGCCAGCAGCTTAGTGGGGGGAGAGGTTGAAAAACTGTTTTTT. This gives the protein CASSLVGGEVEKLFF.